These 2 T cell receptor beta chains were all obtained from the same sample, sequenced in a study of T cells in Graves' hyperthyroidism and ophthalmopathy. Amplified TCR beta CDR3 regions derived from RNA transcripts. First-round RT-PCR of the TCR CDR3 relied on the HTBI primer set. TCRdb itself ran the multiplex PCR reads through MiXCR, one entry per CDR3 protein. The sample carries about 210,000 distinct CDR3 sequences, roughly 18% recorded once. Sequencing was done on a sample of blood. Every receptor here comes from a man in his forties or fifties with Graves' hyperthyroidism.

V usage is TRBV9 and J usage is TRBJ1-1; the match to TRBD1 covers 9 bases. The germline gives CDR1 SGDLS, CDR2 YYNGEE. This CDR3 contains 18 residues. V lost 1 base to trimming and J lost 5 bases; unmatched junction nucleotides: 15. CDR3 sequence (DNA): TGTGCCAGCAGCGTATCAACCGGGACAGGGAGGGAGAGGACTGAAGCTTTCTTT. Its translation is CASSVSTGTGRERTEAFF.

This clonotype has a count of ten or more. The rearrangement uses TRBV3-1 and TRBJ2-5; TRBD2 aligns across 11 bases. V gave up 5 bases and J gave up 6 bases; unmatched junction bases: 11. Germline V CDR1 and CDR2: LGHDT, YNNKEL (reference sequence). The CDR3 has 16 residues. The CDR3 DNA sequence: TGTGCCAGCAGCTATCTACTAGCGGGAGCTGTGAAGACCCAGTACTTC. Translated: CASSYLLAGAVKTQYF.